This T cell receptor (beta chain) emerged from a study of T cell responses to AZD1222 COVID-19 vaccine. General study findings and limits: Donors in the cohort were predominantly white British and more often female, and clonal diversity was possibly underestimated.

The ends were cut back, 4 bases at V and 6 bases at J, with 16 bases in the middle. This CDR3 has 15 residues. In germline, CDR1 is SGDLS, CDR2 YYNGEE. A note on this clone: The antigen is not known.

Data came from immunoSEQ multiplex PCR; TCRdb stores just in-frame clones and leaves some out. The sample gives around 180,000 clones, roughly 94% of which show up once; 1.5% to 2% is in the top ten. The sample here was peripheral blood, taken 28 days after the second AZD1222 dose. The receptor comes from an adult who received the AZD1222 COVID-19 vaccine. The V gene is TRBV9, the J gene TRBJ1-4; D might be TRBD1 (5 bases). CDR3 nucleotide sequence: TGTGCCAGCAGCCAAACTGGGTTAGGGGATGAAAAACTGTTTTTT. Translating it yields CASSQTGLGDEKLFF.